This T cell receptor (beta chain) was obtained from a study of T cell responses to AZD1222 COVID-19 vaccine. Sequencing used immunoSEQ multiplex PCR; TCRdb keeps in-frame clones, though not all of them. The profile covers about 52,000 clones, with over 80% appearing a single time and roughly 2.5% taken by the ten largest. From germline, CDR1 is MDHEN and CDR2 SYDVKM. The CDR3 spans 11 residues. With V trimmed by 8 bases and J by 8 bases, 3 bases remained unmatched. The gene calls are TRBV28 and TRBJ2-1; 7 nucleotides agree with TRBD2. Sequenced material: peripheral blood, taken 28 days after the second AZD1222 dose. This receptor was taken from an adult who received the AZD1222 COVID-19 vaccine. The CDR3 DNA reads TGTGCCAGCTGCGGGAGCTATGAGCAGTTCTTC. Residues: CASCGSYEQFF.